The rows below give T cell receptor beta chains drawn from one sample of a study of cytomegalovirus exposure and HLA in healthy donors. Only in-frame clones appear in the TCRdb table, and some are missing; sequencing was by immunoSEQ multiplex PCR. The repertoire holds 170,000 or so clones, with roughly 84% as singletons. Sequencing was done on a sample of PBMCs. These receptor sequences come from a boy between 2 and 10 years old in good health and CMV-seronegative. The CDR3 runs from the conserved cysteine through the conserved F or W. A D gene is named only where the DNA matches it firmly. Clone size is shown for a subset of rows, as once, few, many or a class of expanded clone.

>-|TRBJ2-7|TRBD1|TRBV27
CATAAGTGSYEQYF
TGTGCCACAGCCGCGGGGACAGGGTCCTACGAGCAGTACTTC
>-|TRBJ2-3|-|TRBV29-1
CSTRTGDSTDTQYF
TGCAGCACAAGGACGGGGGATAGCACAGATACGCAGTATTTT
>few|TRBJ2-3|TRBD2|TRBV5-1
CASCTSGTDTQYF
TGCGCCAGCTGCACTAGCGGGACAGATACGCAGTATTTT
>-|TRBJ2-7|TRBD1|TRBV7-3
CASSLRPGQGSEQYF
TGTGCCAGCAGCTTAAGGCCGGGACAGGGGAGCGAGCAGTACTTC
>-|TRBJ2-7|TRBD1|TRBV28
CASSFPTGRGNEQYF
TGTGCCAGCAGTTTCCCGACAGGGAGAGGCAACGAGCAGTACTTC
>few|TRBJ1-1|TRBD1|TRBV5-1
CASSLVGQGIAEAFF
TGCGCCAGCAGCTTGGTGGGACAGGGGATTGCTGAAGCTTTCTTT
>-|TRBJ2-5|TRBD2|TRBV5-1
CASSPRLGKRESETQYF
TGCGCCAGCAGCCCGAGGTTAGGAAAGCGGGAGTCAGAGACCCAGTACTTC
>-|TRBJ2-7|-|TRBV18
CASSPSGGRTYEQYF
TGTGCCAGCTCACCCTCAGGGGGGCGAACCTACGAGCAGTACTTC
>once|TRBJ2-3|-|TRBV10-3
CAISPSGGTSTDTQYF
TGTGCCATCAGTCCCTCCGGCGGCACTAGCACAGATACGCAGTATTTT
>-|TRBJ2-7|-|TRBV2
CASSGEGDEQYF
TGTGCCAGCAGCGGGGAGGGGGATGAGCAGTACTTC
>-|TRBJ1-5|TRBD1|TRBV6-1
CASSEDRGYNQPQHF
TGTGCCAGCAGTGAAGACAGGGGATACAATCAGCCCCAGCATTTT
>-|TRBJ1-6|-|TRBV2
CASSGRRTENSPLHF
TGTGCCAGCAGTGGGAGGAGGACAGAGAATTCACCCCTCCACTTT
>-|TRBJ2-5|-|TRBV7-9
CASSLAVQDQETQYF
TGTGCCAGCAGCTTAGCGGTTCAGGACCAAGAGACCCAGTACTTC
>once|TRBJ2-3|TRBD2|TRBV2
CASPLGGRALDTQYF
TGTGCCAGTCCCCTGGGGGGGAGGGCCTTGGATACGCAGTATTTT
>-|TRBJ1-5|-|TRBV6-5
CASASGLSNQPQHF
TGTGCCAGCGCCTCGGGACTTAGCAATCAGCCCCAGCATTTT
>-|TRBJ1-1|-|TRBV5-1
CAGSLVSGNIEAFF
TGCGCCGGCAGCTTGGTGTCAGGGAATATTGAAGCTTTCTTT
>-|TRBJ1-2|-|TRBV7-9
CASSERTDYGYTF
TGTGCCAGCAGCGAGCGGACAGATTATGGCTACACCTTC
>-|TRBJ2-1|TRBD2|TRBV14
CASSPAGGPKYNEQFF
TGTGCCAGCAGCCCAGCGGGAGGGCCCAAGTACAATGAGCAGTTCTTC
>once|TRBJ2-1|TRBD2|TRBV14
CASSQVWGTSGFYNEQFF
TGTGCCAGCAGCCAAGTTTGGGGGACTAGCGGATTTTACAATGAGCAGTTCTTC
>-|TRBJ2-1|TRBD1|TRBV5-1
CASSLDRTGNFGEQFF
TGCGCCAGCAGCTTGGACAGGACAGGGAACTTTGGTGAGCAGTTCTTC
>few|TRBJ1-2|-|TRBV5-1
CASSLEGSNYGYTF
TGCGCCAGCAGCCTTGAGGGATCTAACTATGGCTACACCTTC
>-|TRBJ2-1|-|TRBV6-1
CASTFTPTGEQFF
TGTGCCAGCACCTTCACCCCTACCGGTGAGCAGTTCTTC
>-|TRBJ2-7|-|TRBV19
CASKLGSGATYEQYF
TGTGCCAGTAAACTTGGGTCAGGGGCGACGTACGAGCAGTACTTC
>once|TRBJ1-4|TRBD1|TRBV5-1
CASSVRTGATNEKLFF
TGCGCCAGCAGCGTTAGGACAGGGGCAACTAATGAAAAACTGTTTTTT
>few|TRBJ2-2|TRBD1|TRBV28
CASSGQGRNTGELFF
TGTGCCAGCAGCGGACAGGGGAGGAACACCGGGGAGCTGTTTTTT
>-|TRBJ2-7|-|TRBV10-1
CASSPQRRPYEQYF
TGCGCCAGCAGCCCCCAGCGGCGTCCTTACGAGCAGTACTTC
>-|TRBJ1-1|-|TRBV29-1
CSVDPIGGNAFF
TGCAGCGTTGACCCTATTGGGGGGAACGCTTTCTTT
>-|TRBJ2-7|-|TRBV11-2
CASSPTDYEQYF
TGTGCCAGCAGCCCGACAGATTACGAGCAGTACTTC
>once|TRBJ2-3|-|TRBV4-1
CASSHSSTDTQYF
TGCGCCAGCAGCCATAGCAGCACAGATACGCAGTATTTT
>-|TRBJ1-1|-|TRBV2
CASSERGGTEAFF
TGTGCCAGCAGTGAAAGGGGAGGCACTGAAGCTTTCTTT
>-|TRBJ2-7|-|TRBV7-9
CASSAGGGIGYEQYF
TGTGCCAGCAGCGCTGGTGGCGGAATCGGGTACGAGCAGTACTTC
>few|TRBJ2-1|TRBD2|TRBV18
CASSPPSGSLYNEQFF
TGTGCCAGCTCACCACCTAGCGGGAGCCTCTACAATGAGCAGTTCTTC
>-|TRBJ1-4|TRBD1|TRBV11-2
CASSLAPDRVTEKLFF
TGTGCCAGCAGCTTAGCCCCGGACAGGGTTACTGAAAAACTGTTTTTT
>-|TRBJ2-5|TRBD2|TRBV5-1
CASSLFAGGETQYF
TGCGCCAGCAGCTTGTTTGCGGGAGGGGAGACCCAGTACTTC
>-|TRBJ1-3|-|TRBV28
CASGSGGTGNTIYF
TGTGCCAGCGGGTCGGGGGGGACCGGAAACACCATATATTTT
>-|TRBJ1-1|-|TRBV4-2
CASSQVPAGDTEAFF
TGTGCCAGCAGCCAAGTCCCGGCCGGGGACACTGAAGCTTTCTTT
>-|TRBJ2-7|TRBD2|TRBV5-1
CASSSLAGGRYEQYF
TGCGCCAGCAGCTCTCTAGCGGGAGGGCGGTACGAGCAGTACTTC
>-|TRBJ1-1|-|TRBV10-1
CASIRAARDTEAFF
TGCGCCAGCATCAGAGCCGCGCGGGACACTGAAGCTTTCTTT
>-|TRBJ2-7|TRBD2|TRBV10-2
CASREGLASPQYF
TGCGCCAGCAGGGAAGGACTAGCGAGTCCGCAATACTTC
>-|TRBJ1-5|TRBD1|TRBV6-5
CASSSGQRGTQPQHF
TGTGCCAGCAGTTCGGGACAGAGGGGGACTCAGCCCCAGCATTTT
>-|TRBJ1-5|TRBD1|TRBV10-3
CAISGTGGPSNQPQHF
TGTGCCATCAGTGGGACAGGGGGCCCTAGCAATCAGCCCCAGCATTTT
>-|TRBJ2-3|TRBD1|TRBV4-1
CASSYPGTETPDTQYF
TGCGCCAGCAGCTATCCCGGGACAGAGACCCCAGATACGCAGTATTTT
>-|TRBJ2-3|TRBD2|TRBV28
CASSFRLAGPTDTQYF
TGTGCCAGCAGTTTCAGACTAGCGGGGCCGACAGATACGCAGTATTTT
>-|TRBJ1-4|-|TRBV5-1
CASSLEAGKLFF
TGCGCCAGCAGCTTGGAAGCCGGAAAACTGTTTTTT
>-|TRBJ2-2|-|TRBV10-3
CAITRDTGELFF
TGTGCCATCACCCGGGACACCGGGGAGCTGTTTTTT
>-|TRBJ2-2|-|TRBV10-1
CASSESNSLHTGELFF
TGCGCCAGCAGTGAGTCGAATAGTCTTCACACCGGGGAGCTGTTTTTT
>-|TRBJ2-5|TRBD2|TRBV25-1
CASSARGGGKETQYF
TGTGCCAGCAGTGCCCGGGGGGGAGGGAAAGAGACCCAGTACTTC
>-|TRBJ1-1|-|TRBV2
CASSDEMGGTEAFF
TGTGCCAGCAGTGACGAGATGGGGGGGACTGAAGCTTTCTTT
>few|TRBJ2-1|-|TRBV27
CASRRAEDEQFF
TGTGCCAGCAGGCGAGCGGAGGATGAGCAGTTCTTC
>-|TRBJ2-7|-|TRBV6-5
CASSYRESSYEQYF
TGTGCCAGCAGTTACCGGGAGAGCTCCTACGAGCAGTACTTC
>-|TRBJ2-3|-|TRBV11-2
CASSLGGGGTWARTQYF
TGTGCCAGCAGCTTAGGGGGGGGCGGGACTTGGGCACGTACGCAGTATTTT
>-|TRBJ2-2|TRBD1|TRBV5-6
CASSLFDRGLNTGELFF
TGTGCCAGCAGCTTGTTCGACAGGGGGCTTAACACCGGGGAGCTGTTTTTT
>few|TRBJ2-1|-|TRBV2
CASSPDSYNEQFF
TGTGCCAGCAGCCCTGACAGTTACAATGAGCAGTTCTTC
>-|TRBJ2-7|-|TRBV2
CASNDHFYEQYF
TGTGCCAGCAATGACCACTTCTACGAGCAGTACTTC
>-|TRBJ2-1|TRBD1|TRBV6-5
CASRRPGQGADEQFF
TGTGCCAGCAGAAGACCGGGACAGGGGGCCGATGAGCAGTTCTTC
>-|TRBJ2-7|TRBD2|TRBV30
CAWSVFSGSSEQYF
TGTGCCTGGAGTGTATTTAGCGGGAGTAGCGAGCAGTACTTC